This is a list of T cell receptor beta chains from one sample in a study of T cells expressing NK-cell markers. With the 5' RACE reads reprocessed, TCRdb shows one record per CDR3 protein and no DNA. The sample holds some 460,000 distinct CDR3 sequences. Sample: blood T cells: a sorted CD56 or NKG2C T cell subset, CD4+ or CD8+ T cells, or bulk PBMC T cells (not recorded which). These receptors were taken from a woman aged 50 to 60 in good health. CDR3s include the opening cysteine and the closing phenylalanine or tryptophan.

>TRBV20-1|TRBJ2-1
CSARDWTSGSSDEQFF
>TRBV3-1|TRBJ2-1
CASSQLRTSGPKMEFF
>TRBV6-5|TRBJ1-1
CASRTGRLNTEAFF
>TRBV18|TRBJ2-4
CASSRQTGAADIQYF
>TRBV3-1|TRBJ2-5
CASSQDHSVQQETQYF
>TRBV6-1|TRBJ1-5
CASREGRASNQPQHF
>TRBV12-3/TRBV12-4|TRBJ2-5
CASSLNRGPGETQYF
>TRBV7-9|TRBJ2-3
CASSRLTSGTTDTQYF
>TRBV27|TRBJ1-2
CASRGGGYSYTF
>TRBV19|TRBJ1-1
CASREAGPLLGTEAFF
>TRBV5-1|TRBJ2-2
CASSPRGRTNTGELFF
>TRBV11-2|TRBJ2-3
CASSPTRGDTQYF
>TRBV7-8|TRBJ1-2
CASSLDVGVVNYGYTF
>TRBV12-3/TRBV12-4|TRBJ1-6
CASSGSNNSPLHF
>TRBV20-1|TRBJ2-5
CSASLSTPTQETQYF
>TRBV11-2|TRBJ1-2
CASAPVGYGYTF
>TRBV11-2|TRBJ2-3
CASSSGAWALTSTDTQYF
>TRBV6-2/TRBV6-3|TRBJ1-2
CATREPANYGYTF
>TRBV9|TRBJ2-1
CASSEDLGLSYNEQFF
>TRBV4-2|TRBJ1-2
CASSQDTTGGNYGYTF
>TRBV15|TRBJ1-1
CATSVGPGQENFWDTEAFF
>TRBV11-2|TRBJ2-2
CASRGHLNTGELFF